The T cell receptor beta chain under discussion was sequenced for a study of blood T cell repertoires in COVID-19. Study as a whole: Both acute and convalescent COVID-19 samples were obtained from the United States, Italy and Spain. Nucleic acid was either cDNA or gDNA, and it came from T cells, B-cell-depleted T cells, or PBMCs.

Original handling: Counts of nucleated cells, estimated from reference gene primer amplification, were obtained. The repertoire was sequenced with immunoSEQ multiplex PCR; TCRdb's copy has only in-frame clones and lacks some. V, J and clone size reflect that table, while D and trimming were determined from the DNA. The top ten hold about 5.7% of the sample, which has 250,000 to 300,000 clones, around 83% seen once. Losses at the gene ends were 4 bases for V and 3 bases for J; bases not matched to a gene: 3. The length of the CDR3 is 14 residues. Germline loops: CDR1 MNHEY, CDR2 SVGAGI. The sample consisted of peripheral blood. The chain recombines TRBV6-5 with TRBJ2-1; 7 nucleotides line up with TRBD1. This clonotype originated in a man older than 75 with acute or convalescent COVID-19. The CDR3 sequence is CASSWDRNYNEQFF. CDR3 coding DNA: TGTGCCAGCAGTTGGGACAGAAACTACAATGAGCAGTTCTTC.